Included here is one T cell receptor (beta chain) sequence, with context. This sample is part of a study of blood T cell repertoires in COVID-19. Looking at the study overall: The United States, Italy and Spain provided the acute and convalescent COVID-19 samples.

Living in 24 US areas, the participants were between about 18 and 90 years of age. Which cohort a participant joined came from the clinical history participants gave. A case of COVID-19 had been met by exposed participants within 2 weeks before study entry. Profiling relied on immunoSEQ multiplex PCR, and the TCRdb table lists in-frame clones only, not all of them. The sample records some 240,000 clones, roughly 81% being singletons. The CDR3 totals 16 residues. CDR1 is SGHKS, CDR2 YYEKEE, per germline (reference sequence). The J segment lost 4 bases and the V segment lost 5 bases, leaving 14 bases of the junction unmatched.

The sequenced sample consisted of PBMCs or T cells enriched from blood (not recorded which). The sequence came from a woman in her 50s who had been exposed to COVID-19. This chain connects TRBV5-5 to TRBJ1-1; 7 bases align to TRBD1. CDR3 bases: TGTGCCAGCAGGCTAGGGGGCGGCTATCCCTTCACTGAAGCTTTCTTT. Protein product: CASRLGGGYPFTEAFF.